These 23 T cell receptor beta chains were all obtained from the same sample, sequenced in a study of blood T cell repertoires in COVID-19. Sequencing was performed with immunoSEQ multiplex PCR; in TCRdb, only in-frame clones are kept and a portion is missing. This sample has roughly 150,000 clones, with under 95% found just once. Sequenced: peripheral blood. The source of these receptors is a man between 18 and 35 years old with COVID-19, enrolled during active disease.

The genes are TRBV3-1 (or the pseudogene TRBV3-2) and TRBJ1-3; no clear D gene. Germline CDR1 and CDR2: LGHDT and YNNKEL (reference sequence). The V end was cut by 0 bases, the J end by 4 bases, with 10 bases between. The CDR3 is 15 amino acids. CDR3 residues: CASSQDPRRGNTIYF. CDR3 nucleotide sequence: TGTGCCAGCAGCCAAGATCCTAGAAGGGGAAACACCATATATTTT.

J is TRBJ2-7 and V is TRBV7-3; D not certain. CDR3 length: 14 amino acids. Germline V gene data show CDR1 as SGHTA and CDR2 as FQGTGA. Trimming pared 1 base from V and 0 bases from J, leaving 7 bases between. CDR3 bases: TGTGCCAGCAGCTTAAGACTTGGCTCCTACGAGCAGTACTTC. Translated: CASSLRLGSYEQYF.

The chain joins TRBV15 to TRBJ2-4; D perhaps matches TRBD1 (5 bases). The germline V and J ends were trimmed by 2 bases and 0 bases, with 14 bases remaining between them. CDR1 and CDR2 (germline): LNHNV, YYDKDF (reference sequence). The CDR3 has 17 amino acids. The CDR3 reads CATSRLAEGEAKNIQYF. In DNA form, the CDR3 reads TGTGCCACCAGCAGACTGGCTGAAGGGGAAGCCAAAAACATTCAGTACTTC.

For the CDR3, the DNA is TGCGCCAGCAGCTTGGACGGGAATACGGAGACCCAGTACTTC. Its translation is CASSLDGNTETQYF. The V and J genes are TRBV5-1 and TRBJ2-5, with TRBD2 as a possible D gene (5 bases). Germline V gives CDR1 SGHRS, CDR2 YFSETQ. The CDR3 length is 14 residues. V lost 0 bases, J lost 5 bases, and 11 bases lay in between.

This clone was observed a few times. The chain combines TRBV15 with TRBJ2-7; 8 bases fit TRBD1. The CDR3 spans 12 residues. CDR1 is LNHNV, CDR2 YYDKDF, per germline (reference sequence). The V gene end was trimmed by 8 bases and the J gene end by 5 bases; junction bases not matched to a gene: 5. As DNA, the CDR3 is TGTGCCACCCAAGGACAGGGCCACGAGCAGTACTTC. Its translation: CATQGQGHEQYF.

The chain employs TRBV28 and TRBJ2-1; TRBD2 matches 7 bases. Losses at the gene ends were 2 bases for V and 4 bases for J; bases not matched to a gene: 14. The CDR3 has 18 amino acids. The V gene's germline CDR1 is MDHEN and CDR2 SYDVKM. CDR3 residues: CASSLGAGVGTRYNEQFF. The CDR3 DNA is TGTGCCAGCAGTTTAGGGGCGGGAGTAGGCACCCGGTACAATGAGCAGTTCTTC.

This chain uses TRBV21-1 with TRBJ2-7; TRBD2, as called in the table, went unchecked against the DNA. TRBV21-1 corresponds to a pseudogene. This CDR3 is built from 16 residues. For the CDR3, the DNA is TGTGCCAGCAGCACCCGCCGGGGGGAAGTTACCTACGAGCAGTACTTC. Its translation: CASSTRRGEVTYEQYF.

The chain uses TRBV12-3 or TRBV12-4 and TRBJ1-3; D is unresolved. The CDR3 length is 12 residues. V was trimmed by 8 bases and J by 1 base, leaving 6 bases between them. The CDR3: CASGHSGNTIYF. The CDR3 coding sequence is TGTGCCAGCGGGCATTCTGGAAACACCATATATTTT.

As to this clone: The same CDR3 is also encoded by other DNA sequences in this sample. This chain uses TRBV6-5 with TRBJ1-2, with TRBD1 matching 7 bases. The CDR3 totals 12 residues. Looked up from germline, CDR1 is MNHEY and CDR2 is SVGAGI. The J segment lost 2 bases and the V segment lost 9 bases, leaving 3 bases of the junction unmatched. CDR3: CASSQGNYGYTF. Written as DNA, the CDR3 is TGTGCCAGTTCACAGGGGAACTATGGCTACACCTTC.

The chain employs TRBV28 and TRBJ1-5; 8 positions match TRBD1. This CDR3 region has 14 residues. The junction had 3 bases not matched to a gene; V was cut back by 6 bases and J by 2 bases. The germline V gene encodes CDR1 MDHEN and CDR2 SYDVKM. The CDR3 loop reads CASRQTGGNQPQHF. The DNA for the CDR3 is TGTGCCAGCAGACAGACAGGGGGCAATCAGCCCCAGCATTTT.

The rearrangement links TRBV24-1 to TRBJ2-2; 8 nucleotides line up with TRBD1. Per germline, CDR1 KGHDR and CDR2 SFDVKD. This CDR3 spans 15 amino acids. The ends lost 10 bases at V and 7 bases at J; junction bases unmatched: 13. CDR3 sequence reads: CATRRRTGYVGELFF. CDR3 sequence (DNA): TGTGCCACACGGCGCAGGACAGGGTACGTCGGGGAGCTGTTTTTT.

V gene TRBV25-1 combines with J gene TRBJ1-6, with D tentatively TRBD1 (6 bases). With 1 base removed from V and 7 bases from J, the gap between germline ends came to 11 bases. The CDR3 covers 15 residues. CDR1 and CDR2 from the germline V gene are MGHDK and SYGVNS. The CDR3 is CASSESGGGNSPLHF. The CDR3 coding sequence is TGTGCCAGCAGTGAATCGGGAGGGGGGAATTCACCCCTCCACTTT.

The rearrangement uses TRBV2 and TRBJ2-4; 11 bases fit TRBD2. Germline loops: CDR1 SNHLY, CDR2 FYNNEI. The V gene end was trimmed by 7 bases and the J gene end by 11 bases; junction bases not matched to a gene: 10. CDR3 length: 14 amino acids. CDR3 region: CASINLAGGRVQYF. The CDR3 DNA reads as TGTGCCAGCATCAACCTAGCGGGAGGCCGGGTTCAGTACTTC. The entire variable domain, with the rest obtained from reference TRBV2 and TRBJ2-4, is as follows: EPEVTQTPSHQVTQMGQEVILRCVPISNHLYFYWYRQILGQKVEFLVSFYNNEISEKSEIFDDQFSVERPDGSNFTLKIRSTKLEDSAMYFCASINLAGGRVQYFGAGTRLSVL.

V and J are TRBV5-6 and TRBJ2-5, with 9 bases that match TRBD1. The CDR3 is 15 amino acids. With 1 base clipped from V and 5 bases from J, the junction kept 6 bases outside the gene matches. The germline V gene has CDR1 SGHDT and CDR2 YYEEEE. In DNA, the CDR3 is TGTGCCAGCAGCTTGACAGGGGGCGTTGAGGAGACCCAGTACTTC. It translates to CASSLTGGVEETQYF.

The V and J genes are TRBV23-1 and TRBJ1-2, with D unresolved. TRBV23-1 is known as an ORF, though its function is uncertain. The CDR3 runs to 15 residues. Between the trimmed V and J ends, which lost 0 bases and 4 bases, there was a span of 12 bases. CDR3 coding DNA: TGCGCCAGCAGTCAATCCCGGGGAACAGCCTATGGCTACACCTTC. Encoded protein: CASSQSRGTAYGYTF.

The chain carries TRBV5-1 and TRBJ2-5, with D possibly TRBD1 on 5 matching bases. The CDR3 loop spans 11 amino acids. The V end was cut by 1 base, the J end by 12 bases, with 10 bases between. CDR1 is SGHRS and CDR2 is YFSETQ in the germline V gene. Here the CDR3 reads CASSLRAREYF. CDR3 in DNA: TGCGCCAGCAGCTTGAGGGCCAGGGAGTACTTC.

The J gene is TRBJ1-2, the V gene TRBV4-3; 11 bases fit TRBD1. Germline trimming cut 4 bases from V and 5 bases from J; bases unmatched to any gene: 6. CDR1 is LGHNA and CDR2 is YSLEER in the germline V gene. The CDR3 is made up of 15 amino acids. In DNA form, the CDR3 reads TGCGCCAGCAGCCTCCGGACAGGGGGCTGGTATGGCTACACCTTC. It yields the protein CASSLRTGGWYGYTF.

The chain is built from TRBV7-9 and TRBJ2-7, with TRBD2 identical over 11 bases. CDR3 length: 17 residues. Trimming at V came to 5 bases and at J to 0 bases, leaving 9 bases not matched to a gene. Germline V gene data show CDR1 as SEHNR and CDR2 as FQNEAQ (reference sequence). The CDR3 bases are TGTGCCAGCAGCCCCTCGACTAGCGGGGCTAGCTCCTACGAGCAGTACTTC. It yields the protein CASSPSTSGASSYEQYF. Combining the CDR3 with reference TRBV7-9 and TRBJ2-7 gives the whole variable domain DTGVSQNPRHKITKRGQNVTFRCDPISEHNRLYWYRQTLGQGPEFLTYFQNEAQLEKSRLLSDRFSAERPKGSFSTLEIQRTEQGDSAMYLCASSPSTSGASSYEQYFGPGTRLTVT.

This clone was counted a single time. The rearrangement joins TRBV9 to TRBJ2-1; D might be TRBD1 (6 bases). Germline V CDR1 and CDR2: SGDLS, YYNGEE. Trimming pared 2 bases from V and 4 bases from J, leaving 10 bases between. This CDR3 region has 14 residues. CDR3 sequence: CASSVGHAYNEQFF. CDR3 bases: TGTGCCAGCAGCGTGGGACACGCTTACAATGAGCAGTTCTTC.

This clone was seen once. The rearrangement uses TRBV30 and TRBJ2-5, with D perhaps TRBD1 (5 bases). Germline CDR1 reads GTSNPN; CDR2 reads SVGIG (reference sequence). V lost 8 bases to trimming and J lost 2 bases, with 12 bases between them. The CDR3 is made up of 12 amino acids. The CDR3 loop reads CALGRAQETQYF. CDR3 coding DNA: TGTGCCCTAGGCAGGGCGCAAGAGACCCAGTACTTC.

This chain joins TRBV28 and TRBJ1-2; 10 bases match TRBD1. Germline-derived CDR1 and CDR2 are MDHEN and SYDVKM. V was pared by 3 bases and J by 4 bases, with 5 bases of the junction left unmatched. The CDR3 runs to 15 residues. The CDR3 region has the DNA TGTGCCAGCAGTTTTACGGGACAGGGGAGCTATGGCTACACCTTC. It specifies CASSFTGQGSYGYTF.

The chain is built from TRBV3-1 (or the pseudogene TRBV3-2) and TRBJ2-7; 8 bases align to TRBD1. After removal of 9 bases from V and 3 bases from J, the junction contained 7 bases not matched to a gene. CDR3 size: 13 residues. In germline, CDR1 is LGHDT, CDR2 YNNKEL (reference sequence). The CDR3 protein is CASPGQGYYEQYF. The CDR3 DNA reads TGTGCCAGTCCTGGACAGGGCTACTACGAGCAGTACTTC.

V is TRBV10-1 and J is TRBJ2-1, with 13 nucleotides matching TRBD2. Germline V lookup: CDR1 WNHNN, CDR2 SYGVQD (reference sequence). J was trimmed by 6 bases and V by 5 bases; bases with no gene match: 1. The CDR3 contains 14 residues. CDR3 sequence reads: CASSTSGRVNEQFF. CDR3 nucleotides: TGCGCCAGCAGTACTAGCGGGAGGGTCAATGAGCAGTTCTTC.